This TCR beta chain was recovered during a study of T cell responses to AZD1222 COVID-19 vaccine. Turning to the study itself: Recipients boosted at about 4 weeks or about 12 weeks are pooled. Study-level points and caveats: At 160-218 and 743-854, vaccine-associated CD4 TCRs were dominant, and they spanned spike. Nearly half of spike-specific TCRs reportedly go after variant regions that carry no mutations. Spike-specific TCR breadth and depth went up after people got two AZD1222 doses.

V lost 3 bases to trimming and J lost 7 bases, with 16 bases between them. This CDR3 comprises 15 residues. CDR1 and CDR2 from the germline V gene are LNHDA and SQIVND (reference sequence). Points on this clone: What it binds is not known.

Sequenced by immunoSEQ multiplex PCR; TCRdb stores in-frame clones only, minus some. This sample has about 160,000 clones; about 90% occur once, and the top ten carry 1.9%. The gene calls are TRBV19 and TRBJ1-5, with unresolved D. The sequence was collected from an adult in good health. Sequenced here: peripheral blood, sampled on day 0 of AZD1222 vaccination. CDR3 nucleotides: TGTGCCAGTAGTATTCTGACTGACGGGATCCAGCCCCAGCATTTT. It translates to CASSILTDGIQPQHF.